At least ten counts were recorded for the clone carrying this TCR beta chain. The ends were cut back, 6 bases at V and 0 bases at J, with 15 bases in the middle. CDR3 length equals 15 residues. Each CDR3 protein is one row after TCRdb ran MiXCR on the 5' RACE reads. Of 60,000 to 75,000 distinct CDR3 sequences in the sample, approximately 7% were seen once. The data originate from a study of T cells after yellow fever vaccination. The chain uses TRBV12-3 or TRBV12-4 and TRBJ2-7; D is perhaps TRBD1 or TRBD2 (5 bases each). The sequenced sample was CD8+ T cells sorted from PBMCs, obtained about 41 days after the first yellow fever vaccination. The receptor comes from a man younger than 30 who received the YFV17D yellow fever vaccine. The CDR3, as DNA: TGTGCCAGCAGACAGACGGGACGCGCCTCCTACGAGCAGTACTTC. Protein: CASRQTGRASYEQYF.